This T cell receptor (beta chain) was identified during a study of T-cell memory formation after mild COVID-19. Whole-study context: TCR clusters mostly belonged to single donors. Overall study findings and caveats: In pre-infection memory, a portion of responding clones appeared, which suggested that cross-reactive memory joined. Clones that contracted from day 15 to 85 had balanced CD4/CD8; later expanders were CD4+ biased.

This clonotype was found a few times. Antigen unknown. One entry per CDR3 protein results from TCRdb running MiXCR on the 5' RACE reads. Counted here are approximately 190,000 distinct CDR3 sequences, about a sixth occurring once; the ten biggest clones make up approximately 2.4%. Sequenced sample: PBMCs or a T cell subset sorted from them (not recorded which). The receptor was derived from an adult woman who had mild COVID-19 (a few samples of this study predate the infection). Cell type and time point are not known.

CDR3 in amino acids: CASSLPSAGPNLEQFF. The CDR3 DNA sequence: TGCGCCAGCAGCTTGCCCTCGGCGGGGCCCAACCTTGAGCAGTTCTTC. This chain uses TRBV5-1 with TRBJ2-1; possible D gene TRBD2, 6 bases. The V gene lost 1 base and the J gene lost 9 bases, with 20 bases spanning the gap. The CDR3 is 16 residues long. CDR1 and CDR2 from the germline V gene are SGHRS and YFSETQ.